This T cell receptor (beta chain) emerged from a study of T cell responses to AZD1222 COVID-19 vaccine. Germline V CDR1 and CDR2: SGDLS, YYNGEE. This CDR3 has 16 residues. V was pared by 0 bases and J by 4 bases, with 14 bases between. Study-wide points: Repertoires were collected only later (after the peak T cell response had occurred).

TCRdb's copy holds only in-frame clones and misses some; the assay was immunoSEQ multiplex PCR. The table shows about 110,000 clones, with 85% to 95% occurring only once. Concerning this clone itself: Its antigen is unknown.

The clonotype originates from an adult who received the AZD1222 COVID-19 vaccine. J is TRBJ1-3 and V is TRBV9; D remains unclear. The sequencing used peripheral blood, collected 28 days after the second AZD1222 dose. CDR3 nucleotides: TGTGCCAGCAGCGTAGGGAACACACTAGGCGGAAACACCATATATTTT. Translation: CASSVGNTLGGNTIYF.